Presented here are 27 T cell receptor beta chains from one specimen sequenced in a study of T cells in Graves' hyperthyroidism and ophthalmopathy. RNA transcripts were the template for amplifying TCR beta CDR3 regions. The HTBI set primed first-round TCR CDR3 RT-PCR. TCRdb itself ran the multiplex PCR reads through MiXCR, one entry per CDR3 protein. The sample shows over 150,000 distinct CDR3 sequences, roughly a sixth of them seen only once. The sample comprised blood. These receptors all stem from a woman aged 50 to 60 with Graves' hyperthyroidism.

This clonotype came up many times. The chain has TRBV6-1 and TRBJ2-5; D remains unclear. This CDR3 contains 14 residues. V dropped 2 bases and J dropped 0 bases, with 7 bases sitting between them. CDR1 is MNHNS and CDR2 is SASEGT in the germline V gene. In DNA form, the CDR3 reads TGTGCCAGCAGTGAAAGCCCGTACCAAGAGACCCAGTACTTC. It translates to CASSESPYQETQYF.

DNA of the CDR3: TGTGCCACCAGCAGAGATGACGGCCTGGGGATAACAGATACGCAGTATTTT. It specifies CATSRDDGLGITDTQYF. V is TRBV15 and J is TRBJ2-3; D is unclear. CDR3 size: 17 residues. V lost 0 bases to trimming and J lost 3 bases, with 16 bases between them. Germline values: CDR1 LNHNV, CDR2 YYDKDF (reference sequence).

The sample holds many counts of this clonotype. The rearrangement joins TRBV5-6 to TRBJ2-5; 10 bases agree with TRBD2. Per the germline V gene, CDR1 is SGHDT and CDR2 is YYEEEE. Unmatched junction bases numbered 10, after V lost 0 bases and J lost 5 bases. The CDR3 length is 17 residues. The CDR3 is CASSLVGLAVLGETQYF. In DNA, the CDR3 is TGTGCCAGCAGCTTGGTCGGACTAGCGGTCCTTGGGGAGACCCAGTACTTC.

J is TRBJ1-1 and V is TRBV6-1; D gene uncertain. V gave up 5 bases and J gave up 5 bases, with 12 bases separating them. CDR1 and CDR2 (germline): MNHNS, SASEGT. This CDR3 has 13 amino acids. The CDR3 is CASSNWGLTEAFF. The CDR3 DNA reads TGTGCCAGCAGTAATTGGGGTTTGACTGAAGCTTTCTTT.

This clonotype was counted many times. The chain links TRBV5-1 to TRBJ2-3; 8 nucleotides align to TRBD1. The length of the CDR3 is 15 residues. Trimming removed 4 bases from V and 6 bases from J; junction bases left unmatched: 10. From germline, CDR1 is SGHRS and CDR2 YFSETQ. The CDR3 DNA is TGCGCCAGCAGCATTACAGGGGGGAAGATGGATACGCAGTATTTT. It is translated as CASSITGGKMDTQYF.

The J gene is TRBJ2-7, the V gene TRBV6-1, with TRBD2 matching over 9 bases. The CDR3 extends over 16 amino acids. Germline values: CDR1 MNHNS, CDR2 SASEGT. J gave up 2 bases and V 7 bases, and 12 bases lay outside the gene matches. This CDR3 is CASTPRRLAATYEQYF. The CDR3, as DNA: TGTGCCAGCACCCCGAGGAGACTAGCGGCAACCTACGAGCAGTACTTC.

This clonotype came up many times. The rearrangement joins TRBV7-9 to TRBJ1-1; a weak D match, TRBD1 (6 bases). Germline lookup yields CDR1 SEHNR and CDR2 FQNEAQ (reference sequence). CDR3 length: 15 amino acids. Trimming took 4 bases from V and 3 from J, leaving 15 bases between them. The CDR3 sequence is CASSSSWGPHTEAFF. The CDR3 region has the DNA TGTGCCAGCAGCTCTTCTTGGGGGCCTCACACTGAAGCTTTCTTT.

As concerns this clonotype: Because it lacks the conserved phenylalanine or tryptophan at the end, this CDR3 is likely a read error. CDR3 in amino acids: CAWSYGDRAYEQYI. CDR3 bases: TGTGCCTGGAGTTACGGCGACCGAGCCTACGAGCAGTACATC. The V call is TRBV30, the J call TRBJ2-7; D is uncertain. Trimming shortened V by 2 bases and J by 2 bases, and 13 bases separated the two germline ends. Germline values: CDR1 GTSNPN, CDR2 SVGIG (reference sequence). The CDR3 covers 14 residues.

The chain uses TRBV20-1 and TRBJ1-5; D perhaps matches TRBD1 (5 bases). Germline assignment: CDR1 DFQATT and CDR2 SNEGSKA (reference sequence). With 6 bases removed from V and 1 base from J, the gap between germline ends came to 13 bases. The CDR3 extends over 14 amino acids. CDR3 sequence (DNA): TGCAGTGCAATATTGGGGGGGAGCAATCAGCCCCAGCATTTT. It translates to CSAILGGSNQPQHF.

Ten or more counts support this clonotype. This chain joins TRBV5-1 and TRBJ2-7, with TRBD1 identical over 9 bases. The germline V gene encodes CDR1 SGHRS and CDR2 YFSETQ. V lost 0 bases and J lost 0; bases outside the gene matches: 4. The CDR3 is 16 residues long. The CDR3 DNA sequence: TGCGCCAGCAGCTTGGGGGGGACAGGGCCCTCCTACGAGCAGTACTTC. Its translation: CASSLGGTGPSYEQYF.

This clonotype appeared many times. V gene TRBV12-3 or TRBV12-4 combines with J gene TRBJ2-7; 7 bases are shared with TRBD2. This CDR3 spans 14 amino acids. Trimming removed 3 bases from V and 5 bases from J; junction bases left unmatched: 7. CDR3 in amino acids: CASSLWDYRNEQYF. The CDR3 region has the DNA TGTGCCAGCAGTTTGTGGGACTATAGAAACGAGCAGTACTTC.

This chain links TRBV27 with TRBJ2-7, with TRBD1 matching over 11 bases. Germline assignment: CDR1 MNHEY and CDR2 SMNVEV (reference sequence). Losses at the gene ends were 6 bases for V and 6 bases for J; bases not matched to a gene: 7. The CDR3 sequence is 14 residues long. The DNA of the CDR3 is TGTGCCAGCAGCCTTTCCGGGACAGGGGGCGAGCAGTACTTC. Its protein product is CASSLSGTGGEQYF.

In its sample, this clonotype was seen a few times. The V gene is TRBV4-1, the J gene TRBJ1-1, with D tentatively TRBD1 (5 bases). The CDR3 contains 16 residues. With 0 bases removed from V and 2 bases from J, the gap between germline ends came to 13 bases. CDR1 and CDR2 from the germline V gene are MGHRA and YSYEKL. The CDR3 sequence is CASSQDGAGFNTEAFF. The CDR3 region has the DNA TGCGCCAGCAGCCAAGACGGGGCGGGGTTCAACACTGAAGCTTTCTTT.

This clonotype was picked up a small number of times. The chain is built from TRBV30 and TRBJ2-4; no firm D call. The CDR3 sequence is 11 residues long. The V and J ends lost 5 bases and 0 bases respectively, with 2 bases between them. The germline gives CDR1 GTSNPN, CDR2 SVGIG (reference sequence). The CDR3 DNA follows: TGTGCCTGGGGAGCCAAAAACATTCAGTACTTC. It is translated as CAWGAKNIQYF.

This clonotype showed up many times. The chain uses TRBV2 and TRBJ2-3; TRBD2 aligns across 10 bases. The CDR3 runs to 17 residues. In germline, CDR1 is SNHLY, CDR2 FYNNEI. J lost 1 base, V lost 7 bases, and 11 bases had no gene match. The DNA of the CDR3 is TGTGCCAGCAAGCGGGAGGGGCAAGGTACTGGCACAGATACGCAGTATTTT. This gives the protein CASKREGQGTGTDTQYF. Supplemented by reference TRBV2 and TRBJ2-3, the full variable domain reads EPEVTQTPSHQVTQMGQEVILRCVPISNHLYFYWYRQILGQKVEFLVSFYNNEISEKSEIFDDQFSVERPDGSNFTLKIRSTKLEDSAMYFCASKREGQGTGTDTQYFGPGTRLTVL.

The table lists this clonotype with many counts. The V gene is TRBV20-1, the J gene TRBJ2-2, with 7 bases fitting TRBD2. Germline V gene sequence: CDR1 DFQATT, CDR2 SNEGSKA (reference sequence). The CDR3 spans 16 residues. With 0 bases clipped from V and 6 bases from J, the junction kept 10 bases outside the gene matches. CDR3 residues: CSARDPTREGSGELFF. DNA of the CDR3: TGCAGTGCTAGAGATCCGACTAGGGAGGGGTCCGGGGAGCTGTTTTTT.

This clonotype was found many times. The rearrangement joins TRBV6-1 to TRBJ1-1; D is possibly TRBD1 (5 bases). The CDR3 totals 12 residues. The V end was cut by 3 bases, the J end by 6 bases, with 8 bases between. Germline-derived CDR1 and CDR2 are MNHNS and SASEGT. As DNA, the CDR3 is TGTGCCAGCAGTGAGGGGGTCGCTGAAGCTTTCTTT. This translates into CASSEGVAEAFF.

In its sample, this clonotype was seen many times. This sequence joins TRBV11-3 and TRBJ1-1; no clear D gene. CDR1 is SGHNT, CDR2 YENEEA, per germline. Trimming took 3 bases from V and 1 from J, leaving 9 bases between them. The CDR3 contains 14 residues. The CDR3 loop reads CASSLRPQNTEAFF. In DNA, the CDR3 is TGTGCCAGCAGCTTGCGACCGCAGAACACTGAAGCTTTCTTT.

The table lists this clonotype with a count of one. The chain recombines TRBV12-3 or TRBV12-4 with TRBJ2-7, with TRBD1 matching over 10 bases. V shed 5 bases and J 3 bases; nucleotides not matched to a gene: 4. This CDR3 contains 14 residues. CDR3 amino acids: CASSIGTGVYEQYF. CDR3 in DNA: TGTGCCAGCAGTATCGGGACAGGGGTCTACGAGCAGTACTTC.

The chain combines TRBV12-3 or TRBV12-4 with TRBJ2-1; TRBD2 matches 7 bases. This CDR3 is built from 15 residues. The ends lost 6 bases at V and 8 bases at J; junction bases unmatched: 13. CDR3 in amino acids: CASSLRSGRGDEQFF. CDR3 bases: TGTGCCAGCAGCTTACGTAGTGGGAGGGGCGATGAGCAGTTCTTC.

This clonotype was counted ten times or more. The CDR3 here is CASSYQGYEQYF. The CDR3 coding sequence is TGTGCCAGCAGTTATCAGGGCTACGAGCAGTACTTC. This chain uses TRBV12-3 or TRBV12-4 with TRBJ2-7; maybe TRBD1 (5 bases). CDR3 length equals 12 residues. V was trimmed by 4 bases and J by 3 bases, leaving 7 bases between them.

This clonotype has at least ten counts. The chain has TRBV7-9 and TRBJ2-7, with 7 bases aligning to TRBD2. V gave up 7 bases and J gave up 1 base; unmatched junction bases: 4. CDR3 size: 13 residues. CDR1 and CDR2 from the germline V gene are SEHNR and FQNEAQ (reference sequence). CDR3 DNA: TGTGCCAGCATCCCGGGGGGATCCTACGAGCAGTACTTC. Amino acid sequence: CASIPGGSYEQYF.

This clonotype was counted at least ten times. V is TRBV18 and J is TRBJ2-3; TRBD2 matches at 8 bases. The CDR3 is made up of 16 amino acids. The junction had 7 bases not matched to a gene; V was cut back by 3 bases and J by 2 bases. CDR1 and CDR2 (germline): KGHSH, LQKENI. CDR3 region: CASSPLAGPSTDTQYF. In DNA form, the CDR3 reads TGTGCCAGCTCACCGCTAGCGGGCCCTTCCACAGATACGCAGTATTTT.

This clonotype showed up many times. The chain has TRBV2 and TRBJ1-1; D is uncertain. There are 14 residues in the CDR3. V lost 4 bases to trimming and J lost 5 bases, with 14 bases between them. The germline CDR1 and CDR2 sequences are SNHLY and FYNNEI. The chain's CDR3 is CASSALASETEAFF. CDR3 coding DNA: TGTGCCAGCAGTGCTCTCGCGAGTGAAACTGAAGCTTTCTTT.

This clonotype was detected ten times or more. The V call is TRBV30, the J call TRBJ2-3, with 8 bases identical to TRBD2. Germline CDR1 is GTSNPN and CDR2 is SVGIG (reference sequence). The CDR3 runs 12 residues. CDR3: CARAGDVDTQYF. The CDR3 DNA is TGTGCAAGAGCGGGAGATGTAGATACGCAGTATTTT.

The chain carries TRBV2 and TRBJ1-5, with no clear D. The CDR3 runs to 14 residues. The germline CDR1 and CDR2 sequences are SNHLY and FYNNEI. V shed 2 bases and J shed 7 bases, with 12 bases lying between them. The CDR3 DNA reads TGTGCCAGCAGTGAACGGACCGAGGAGCAGCCCCAGCATTTT. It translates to CASSERTEEQPQHF.

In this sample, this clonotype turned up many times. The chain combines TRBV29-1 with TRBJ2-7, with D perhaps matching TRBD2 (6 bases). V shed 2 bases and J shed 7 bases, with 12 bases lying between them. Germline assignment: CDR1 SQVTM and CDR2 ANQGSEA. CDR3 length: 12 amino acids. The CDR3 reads CSVEHGGREQYF. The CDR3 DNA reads TGCAGCGTTGAACATGGGGGGAGGGAGCAGTACTTC.